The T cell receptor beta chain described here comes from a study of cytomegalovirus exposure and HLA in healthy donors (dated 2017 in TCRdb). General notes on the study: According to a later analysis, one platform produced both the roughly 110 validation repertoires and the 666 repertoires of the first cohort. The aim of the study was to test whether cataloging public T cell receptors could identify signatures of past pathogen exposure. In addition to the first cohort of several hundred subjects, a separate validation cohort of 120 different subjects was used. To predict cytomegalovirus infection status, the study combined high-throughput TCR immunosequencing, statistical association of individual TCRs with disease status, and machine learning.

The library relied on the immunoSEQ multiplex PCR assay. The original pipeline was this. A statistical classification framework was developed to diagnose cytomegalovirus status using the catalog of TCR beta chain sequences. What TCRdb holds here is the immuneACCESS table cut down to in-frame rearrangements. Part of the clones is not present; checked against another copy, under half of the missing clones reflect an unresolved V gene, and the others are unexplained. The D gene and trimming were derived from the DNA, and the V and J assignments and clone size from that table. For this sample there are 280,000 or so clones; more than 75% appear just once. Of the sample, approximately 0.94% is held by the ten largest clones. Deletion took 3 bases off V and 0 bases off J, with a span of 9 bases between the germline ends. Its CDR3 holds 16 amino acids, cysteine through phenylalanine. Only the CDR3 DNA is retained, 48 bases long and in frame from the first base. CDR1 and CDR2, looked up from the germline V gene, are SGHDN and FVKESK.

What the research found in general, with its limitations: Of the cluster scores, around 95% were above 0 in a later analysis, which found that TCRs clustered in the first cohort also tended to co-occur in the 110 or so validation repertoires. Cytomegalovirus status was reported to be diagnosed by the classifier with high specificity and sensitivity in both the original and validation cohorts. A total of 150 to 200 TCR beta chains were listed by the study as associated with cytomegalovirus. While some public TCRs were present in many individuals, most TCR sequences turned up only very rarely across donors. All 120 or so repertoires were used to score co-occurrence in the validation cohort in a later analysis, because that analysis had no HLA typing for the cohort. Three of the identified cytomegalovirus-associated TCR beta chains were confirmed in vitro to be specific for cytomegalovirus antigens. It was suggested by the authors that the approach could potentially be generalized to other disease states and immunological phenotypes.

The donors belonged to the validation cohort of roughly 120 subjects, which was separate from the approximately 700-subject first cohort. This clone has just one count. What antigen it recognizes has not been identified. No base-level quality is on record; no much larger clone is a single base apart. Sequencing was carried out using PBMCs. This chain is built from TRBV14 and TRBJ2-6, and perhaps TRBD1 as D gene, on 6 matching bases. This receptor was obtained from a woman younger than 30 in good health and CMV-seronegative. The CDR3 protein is CASSHGQTSGANVLTF. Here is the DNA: TGTGCCAGCAGCCACGGACAGACCTCTGGGGCCAACGTCCTGACTTTC.